This T cell receptor (beta chain) was captured in a study of beta chain features in type 1 diabetes. Whole-study findings and limits: Naive, central memory and regulatory TCRB repertoires appeared more similar among patients than healthy donors. Using cDNA template may skew counts toward highly expressing activated cells. Junctions at VDJ sites from type 1 diabetes patients had fewer insertions and more deletions.

Germline assignment: CDR1 SGHTA and CDR2 FQGNSA. The CDR3 is made up of 14 amino acids. The V and J ends lost 6 bases and 4 bases respectively, with 14 bases between them. The sequenced template was cDNA made from the entire isolated RNA. Libraries were prepared by immunoSEQ multiplex PCR; TCRdb keeps only in-frame clonotypes and omits some of them. Among a few hundred thousand clones listed, over 10% were seen once. The sample holds a few counts of this clone. Antigen specificity is unknown. This receptor was identified in a man younger than 35 in good health. The rearrangement links TRBV7-2 to TRBJ2-3, with D possibly being TRBD1 (6 bases). The sequencing sample was made of naive CD4+ T cells from blood. CDR3 residues: CASRGRQDPDTQYF. For the CDR3, the DNA is TGTGCCAGCAGAGGTAGACAGGACCCAGATACGCAGTATTTT.